The present T cell receptor (beta chain) was sequenced within a study of cytomegalovirus exposure and HLA in healthy donors. 60 Vbeta and 13 Jbeta primers were used in PCR. The table came from immunoSEQ multiplex PCR; TCRdb's copy has only in-frame clones and leaves some out. The table shows some 130,000 clones, with approximately 75% occurring only once. General study results and limits: Most TCRs appeared rarely, but some public TCRs recurred in many donors.

Note on this clone: Its antigen is unidentified.

The germline CDR1 and CDR2 sequences are MNHEY and SMNVEV (reference sequence). Trimming stripped 2 bases from V and 2 bases from J, with 7 bases between. The CDR3 runs 13 residues. Those who donated were healthy bone marrow donors. This TCR was sampled from a male donor in good health and CMV-seronegative. This rearrangement joins TRBV27 to TRBJ2-7; no clear D gene. The specimen was PBMCs. CDR3 in DNA: TGTGCCAGCAGTTTAGGGCAGACCTACGAGCAGTACTTC. Protein product: CASSLGQTYEQYF.